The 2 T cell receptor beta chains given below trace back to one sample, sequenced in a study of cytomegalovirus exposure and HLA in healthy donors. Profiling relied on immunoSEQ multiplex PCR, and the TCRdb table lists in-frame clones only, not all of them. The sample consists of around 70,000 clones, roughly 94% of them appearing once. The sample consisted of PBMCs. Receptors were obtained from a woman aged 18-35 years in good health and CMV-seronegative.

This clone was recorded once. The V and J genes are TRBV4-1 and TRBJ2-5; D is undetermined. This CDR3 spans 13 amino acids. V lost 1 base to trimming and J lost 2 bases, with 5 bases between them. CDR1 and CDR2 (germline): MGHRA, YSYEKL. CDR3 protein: CASSQASQETQYF. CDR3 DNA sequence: TGCGCCAGCAGCCAAGCTTCGCAAGAGACCCAGTACTTC.

In DNA, the CDR3 is TGTGCCAGCAGCCTAATGACGGGGAATGAGCAGTTCTTC. Its translation: CASSLMTGNEQFF. The gene calls are TRBV7-2 and TRBJ2-1, with D possibly being TRBD2 (5 bases). Deletions cut 5 bases from V and 7 bases from J, with 12 bases between. In germline, CDR1 is SGHTA, CDR2 FQGNSA. The CDR3 is 13 residues long. Complete variable domain (other parts from reference TRBV7-2 and TRBJ2-1): GAGVSQSPSNKVTEKGKDVELRCDPISGHTALYWYRQSLGQGLEFLIYFQGNSAPDKSGLPSDRFSAERTGGSVSTLTIQRTQQEDSAVYLCASSLMTGNEQFFGPGTRLTVL.